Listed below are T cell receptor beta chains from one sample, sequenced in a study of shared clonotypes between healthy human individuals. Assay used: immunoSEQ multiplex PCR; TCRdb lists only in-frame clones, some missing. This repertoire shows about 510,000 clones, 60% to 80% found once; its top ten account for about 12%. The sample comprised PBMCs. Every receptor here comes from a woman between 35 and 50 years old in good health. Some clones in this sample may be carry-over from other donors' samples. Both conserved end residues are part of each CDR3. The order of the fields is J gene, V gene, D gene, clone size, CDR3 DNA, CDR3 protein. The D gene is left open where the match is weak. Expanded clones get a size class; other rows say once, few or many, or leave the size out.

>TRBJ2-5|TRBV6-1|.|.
TGTGCCAGCAGTGAATCGGGACGCCGACACTTC
CASSESGRRHF
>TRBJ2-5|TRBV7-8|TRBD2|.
TGTGCCAGCAGGCCCCTAGCGGACCCTCGGGAGACCCAGTACTTC
CASRPLADPRETQYF
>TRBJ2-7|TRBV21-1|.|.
TGTGCCAGCAGCACCAACAGGGACGGCTCTAGGGCCGGAATGGACGAGCAGTACTTC
CASSTNRDGSRAGMDEQYF
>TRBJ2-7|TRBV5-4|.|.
TGTGCCAGCAGCTTGGCCCCTGTCGAGGAGCAGTACTTC
CASSLAPVEEQYF
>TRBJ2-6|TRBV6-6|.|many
TGTGCCAGCAGTTTAGGTAGCTCTGGGGCCAACGTCCTGACTTTC
CASSLGSSGANVLTF
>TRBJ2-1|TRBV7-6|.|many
TGTGCCAGCAGCCCCTTCTTCGCGGGCGCTTACAATGAGCAGTTCTTC
CASSPFFAGAYNEQFF
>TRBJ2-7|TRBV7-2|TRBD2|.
TGTGCCAGCAGCGCTCTAGCGGGGAACTACGAGCAGTACTTC
CASSALAGNYEQYF
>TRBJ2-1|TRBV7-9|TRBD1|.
TGTGCCAGCAGCTTCCGGGACAGGTACAATGAGCAGTTCTTC
CASSFRDRYNEQFF
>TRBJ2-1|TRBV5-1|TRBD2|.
TGCGCCAGCAGAACGAGCGGGGCGGGGACCTACAATGAGCAGTTCTTC
CASRTSGAGTYNEQFF
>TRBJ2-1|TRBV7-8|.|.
TGTGCCAGCAGCTCCCGGGACGGAGGCTACAATGAGCAGTTCTTC
CASSSRDGGYNEQFF
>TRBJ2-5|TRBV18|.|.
TGTGCCAGCTCAGCAAGCGGGGAGACCCAGTACTTC
CASSASGETQYF
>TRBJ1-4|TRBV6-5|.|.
TGTGCCAGCAGTCGTAAGGGTGGCGGTGAAAAACTGTTTTTT
CASSRKGGGEKLFF
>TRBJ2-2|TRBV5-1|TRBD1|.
TGCGCCAGCTCCGGGACAGGCTACACCGGGGAGCTGTTTTTT
CASSGTGYTGELFF
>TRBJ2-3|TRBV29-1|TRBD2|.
TGCAGCGTTGAAGGGGGTAGCGGGAGGGCCGGAGGCACAGATACGCAGTATTTT
CSVEGGSGRAGGTDTQYF
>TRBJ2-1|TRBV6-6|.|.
TGTGCCAGCAACCCAGCGACTAGTTCCTACAATGAGCAGTTCTTC
CASNPATSSYNEQFF
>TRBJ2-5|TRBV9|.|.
TGTGCCAGCAGCGTAGGTAGCCGTCAAGAGACCCAGTACTTC
CASSVGSRQETQYF
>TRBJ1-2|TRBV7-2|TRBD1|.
TGTGCCAGCAGCTCGGTGGGGACAGGGGGACTCTTTCGGGGTGGCTACACCTTC
CASSSVGTGGLFRGGYTF
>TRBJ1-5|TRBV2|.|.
TGTGCCAGCAGTGAAGGGACAAGAAATCAGCCCCAGCATTTT
CASSEGTRNQPQHF
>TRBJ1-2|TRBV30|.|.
TGTGCCTGGAGTGTACGGATTGGGGATGGCTACACCTTC
CAWSVRIGDGYTF
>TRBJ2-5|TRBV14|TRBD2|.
TGTGCCAGCAGCCAAGTAGTGGCTAGCGGGAGCACCCAGTACTTC
CASSQVVASGSTQYF
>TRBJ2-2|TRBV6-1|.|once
TGTGCCAGCAGACAATCCGGCACCGGGGAGCTGTTTTTT
CASRQSGTGELFF
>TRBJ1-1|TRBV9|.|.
TGTGCCAGCAGCGTAGATGGCAGTGAAGCTTTCTTT
CASSVDGSEAFF
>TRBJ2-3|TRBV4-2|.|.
TGTGCCAGCAGCCAAGATTACAAAGCAACGACCACAGATACGCAGTATTTT
CASSQDYKATTTDTQYF
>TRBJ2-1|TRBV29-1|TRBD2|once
TGCAGCGTTGAGGGGACTAGCGGGAGGGCCAATGAGCAGTTCTTC
CSVEGTSGRANEQFF
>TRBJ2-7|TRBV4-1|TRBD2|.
TGCGCCAGCAGCCAATTACTAGCGGGGTTCTACGAGCAGTACTTC
CASSQLLAGFYEQYF
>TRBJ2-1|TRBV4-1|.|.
TGCGCCAGCAGCCAAGCTACTTACAATGAGCAGTTCTTC
CASSQATYNEQFF
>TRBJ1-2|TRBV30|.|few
TGTGCCTGGAGTCCCAAGGCTACAGGGAGGTATGGCTACACCTTC
CAWSPKATGRYGYTF
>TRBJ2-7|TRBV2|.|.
TGTGCCAGCAGGGCATACGAGCAGTACTTC
CASRAYEQYF
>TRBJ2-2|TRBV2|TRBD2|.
TGTGCCAGCAGTAGTAGCGGGAGGCCCGGGGAGCTGTTTTTT
CASSSSGRPGELFF
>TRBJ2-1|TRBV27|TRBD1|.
TGTGCCAGCAGTACCCGGACAGGACCTTACAATGAGCAGTTCTTC
CASSTRTGPYNEQFF
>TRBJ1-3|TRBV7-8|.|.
TGTGCCAGCAGCTTTAGGGTGTTCTCTGGAAACACCATATATTTT
CASSFRVFSGNTIYF
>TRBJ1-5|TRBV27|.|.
TGTGCCAGCAGTTTCCGGACCCATCAGCCCCAGCATTTT
CASSFRTHQPQHF
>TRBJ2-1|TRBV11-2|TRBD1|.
TGTGCCAGCAGCTTCGGGACAGGGGGCTATGAGCAGTTCTTC
CASSFGTGGYEQFF
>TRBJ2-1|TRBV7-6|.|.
TGTGCCAGCAGCTTAGCGATACGCGCTGACAATGAGCAGTTCTTC
CASSLAIRADNEQFF
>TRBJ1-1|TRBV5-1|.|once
TGCGCCAGCAGCTTGATGGGCATCTGGGCTGAAGCTTTCTTT
CASSLMGIWAEAFF
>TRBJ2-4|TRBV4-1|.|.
TGCGCCAGCAGCCAAGATCTGGGCATTCAGTACTTC
CASSQDLGIQYF
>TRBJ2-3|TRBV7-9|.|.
TGTGCCAGCAAACGTGGGGGCACAGATACGCAGTATTTT
CASKRGGTDTQYF
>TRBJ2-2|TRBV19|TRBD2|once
TGTGCCAGTGTTCGGGCGGGAGGCCGTTGGACCGGGGAGCTGTTTTTT
CASVRAGGRWTGELFF
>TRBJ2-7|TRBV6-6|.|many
TGTGCCAGCAGTTACTCGGACGGTTCCTACGAGCAGTACTTC
CASSYSDGSYEQYF
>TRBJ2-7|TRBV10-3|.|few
TGTGCCATCAGTGAACCCGGGCACGAGCAGTACTTC
CAISEPGHEQYF
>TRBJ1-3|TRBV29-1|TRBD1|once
TGCAGCGTGGATGTTTGGGAGGGGGCTGGTGGAAACACCATATATTTT
CSVDVWEGAGGNTIYF
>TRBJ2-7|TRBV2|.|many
TGTGCCAGCAGTGATCGTGCTAGCGCAGAACTGTGGGGGGAGCAGTACTTC
CASSDRASAELWGEQYF
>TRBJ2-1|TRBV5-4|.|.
TGTGCCAGCAGCTTGGGGGCTCGGGAGAGTGAGCAGTTCTTC
CASSLGARESEQFF
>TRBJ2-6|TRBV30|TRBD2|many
TGTGCCTGGAGGCCGGGAGGGGCTGGGGCCAACGTCCTGACTTTC
CAWRPGGAGANVLTF
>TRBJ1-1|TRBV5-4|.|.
TGTGCCAGCAGCTTGGCCAGGAACACTGAAGCTTTCTTT
CASSLARNTEAFF
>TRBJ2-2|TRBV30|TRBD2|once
TGTGCCTGGAGTGTGGTTAGCGGGAGGTGGTCCGGGGAGCTGTTTTTT
CAWSVVSGRWSGELFF